This TCR beta chain was sequenced in a study of OX40 agonist ivuxolimab in advanced cancers. Turning to the study itself: The dose-escalation cohort had hepatocellular carcinoma, melanoma, renal cell or head and neck cancer. The dose-escalation cohort was roughly 83% male, with a mean age of about 58 years, ranging about 23 to 90. Allowance was made for prior anti-PD-1, anti-PD-L1 or anti-CTLA-4 therapy, and about 40% had some. Study findings and constraints: In the 0.1 to 3.0 mg/kg range, CD4+ and CD8+ blood T cells had expanded clonally by week 6.

Libraries were prepared by immunoSEQ multiplex PCR; TCRdb keeps only in-frame clonotypes and omits some of them. The sample lists fewer than 90,000 clones; approximately 86% were seen once. V dropped 1 base and J dropped 5 bases, with 14 bases sitting between them. The CDR3 loop spans 15 amino acids. Germline CDR1 is LGHNT and CDR2 is FRNRAP. Comments on this clone: Its target is unknown.

The chain employs TRBV12-5 and TRBJ2-5; possibly TRBD1 for D (5 bases). This receptor was identified in an adult with an advanced solid tumor such as melanoma, head and neck, liver or kidney cancer. This material consisted of CD4+ or CD8+ T cells sorted from blood, taken in a trial of the OX40 agonist ivuxolimab. The CDR3 is CASGLDGQGRETQYF. CDR3 sequence (DNA): TGTGCTAGTGGTTTGGACGGTCAGGGCAGGGAGACCCAGTACTTC.